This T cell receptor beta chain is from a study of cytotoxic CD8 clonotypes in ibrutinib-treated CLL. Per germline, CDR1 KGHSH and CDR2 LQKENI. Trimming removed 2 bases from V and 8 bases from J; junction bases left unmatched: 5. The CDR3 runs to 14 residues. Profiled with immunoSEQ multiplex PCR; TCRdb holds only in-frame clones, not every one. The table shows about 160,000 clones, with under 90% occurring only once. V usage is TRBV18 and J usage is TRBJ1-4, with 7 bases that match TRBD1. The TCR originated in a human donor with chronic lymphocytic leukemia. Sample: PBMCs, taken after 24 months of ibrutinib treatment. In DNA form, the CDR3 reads TGTGCCAGCTCACCATTGACAGGGCCCGAAAAACTGTTTTTT. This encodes CASSPLTGPEKLFF.